These 10 T cell receptor beta chains were sequenced from one sample in a study of OX40 agonist ivuxolimab in advanced cancers. Library preparation was by the immunoSEQ multiplex PCR assay. The source is immuneACCESS, and TCRdb retained only in-frame sequences with V and J called. Part of the clones is not carried over; for the studies checked, unresolved V genes explain less than half of this, and the remainder is unexplained. This sample is represented by tens of thousands of clones; approximately 89% of them were singletons. Together, the top ten hold roughly 0.22% of the sample. Sample: CD4+ or CD8+ T cells sorted from blood, taken in a trial of the OX40 agonist ivuxolimab. These receptors all stem from an adult with an advanced solid tumor such as melanoma, head and neck, liver or kidney cancer.

The chain recombines TRBV5-4 with TRBJ2-1; 7 nucleotides align to TRBD2. Germline V gives CDR1 SGHNT, CDR2 YYREEE (reference sequence). The CDR3 consists of 16 residues. Unmatched junction bases numbered 9, after V lost 3 bases and J lost 3 bases. CDR3 coding DNA: TGTGCCAGCAGCTCGGTTGGGGGGGGATTCTACAATGAGCAGTTCTTC. As protein: CASSSVGGGFYNEQFF.

The rearrangement joins TRBV18 to TRBJ2-5, with D unclear. Germline values: CDR1 KGHSH, CDR2 LQKENI. The CDR3 runs to 13 residues. Trimming left V 4 bases short and J 2 bases short, with 8 bases between. CDR3 nucleotide sequence: TGTGCCAGCTCACTTTCCCAACAAGAGACCCAGTACTTC. Its protein product is CASSLSQQETQYF.

V is TRBV19 and J is TRBJ1-5; D remains unclear. Per germline, CDR1 LNHDA and CDR2 SQIVND (reference sequence). V was trimmed by 4 bases and J by 0 bases, leaving 13 bases between them. This CDR3 spans 16 amino acids. Written as DNA, the CDR3 is TGTGCCAGTAGTAGAGGGATTTCTATTAGCAATCAGCCCCAGCATTTT. It yields the protein CASSRGISISNQPQHF.

CDR3 amino acids: CASSLESEQFF. The CDR3 DNA follows: TGCGCCAGCAGCTTGGAAAGTGAGCAGTTCTTC. The genes are TRBV5-1 and TRBJ2-1; D gene ambiguous. Germline assignment: CDR1 SGHRS and CDR2 YFSETQ. V lost 0 bases, J lost 9 bases, and 4 bases lay in between. CDR3 length: 11 amino acids.

CDR3 nucleotide sequence: TGTGCCAGCTCACTTCAGATTGGCAATCAGCCCCAGCATTTT. Its translation: CASSLQIGNQPQHF. This rearrangement joins TRBV18 to TRBJ1-5; D is ambiguous. Germline CDR1 is KGHSH and CDR2 is LQKENI. The CDR3 consists of 14 residues. V lost 4 bases and J 2 bases, leaving 9 bases between the germline ends.

This chain connects TRBV28 to TRBJ1-1; tentatively, D is TRBD1 (5 bases). V was shortened by 6 bases and J by 4 bases, with 21 bases between the two germline ends. The CDR3 is 16 amino acids. CDR1 is MDHEN and CDR2 is SYDVKM in the germline V gene. CDR3 sequence reads: CASSAPGLVVGTEAFF. The CDR3 nucleotides read TGTGCCAGCAGCGCCCCAGGGTTAGTCGTCGGCACTGAAGCTTTCTTT.

V is TRBV19 and J is TRBJ1-1, with 7 bases aligning to TRBD1. From germline, CDR1 is LNHDA and CDR2 SQIVND (reference sequence). This CDR3 has 12 amino acids. J gave up 7 bases and V 6 bases, and 5 bases lay outside the gene matches. The CDR3 bases are TGTGCCAGTAGATCGGGACAGAATGAAGCTTTCTTT. Translating it yields CASRSGQNEAFF. Full variable domain (rest looked up from reference TRBV19 and TRBJ1-1): DGGITQSPKYLFRKEGQNVTLSCEQNLNHDAMYWYRQDPGQGLRLIYYSQIVNDFQKGDIAEGYSVSREKKESFPLTVTSAQKNPTAFYLCASRSGQNEAFFGQGTRLTVV.

J is TRBJ2-2 and V is TRBV18, with TRBD1 identical over 8 bases. The ends lost 5 bases at V and 3 bases at J; junction bases unmatched: 5. CDR3 length: 15 residues. Germline loops: CDR1 KGHSH, CDR2 LQKENI. The CDR3 DNA sequence: TGTGCCAGCTCAACCCAGGGGGCCGACACCGGGGAGCTGTTTTTT. Amino acid sequence: CASSTQGADTGELFF.

The chain joins TRBV7-3 to TRBJ2-3, with D uncertain. The length of the CDR3 is 13 residues. Looked up from germline, CDR1 is SGHTA and CDR2 is FQGTGA. V dropped 0 bases and J dropped 4 bases, with 5 bases sitting between them. CDR3 sequence: CASSLTGSDTQYF. CDR3 DNA: TGTGCCAGCAGCTTAACTGGGTCAGATACGCAGTATTTT.

This chain links TRBV5-1 with TRBJ2-1; D gene ambiguous. The V gene lost 4 bases and the J gene lost 2 bases, with 10 bases spanning the gap. There are 14 residues in the CDR3. The V gene's germline CDR1 is SGHRS and CDR2 YFSETQ. The CDR3 region is CASSPMATYNEQFF. The CDR3 DNA sequence: TGCGCCAGCAGCCCAATGGCCACCTACAATGAGCAGTTCTTC.